This T cell receptor beta chain was sequenced for a study of cytomegalovirus exposure and HLA in healthy donors. General observations from the study: Productive rates of about 87% or about 30% were seen for most TCR beta V segments in an earlier analysis. TCR sequences were mostly rare, though some public TCRs occurred in many donors.

The CDR3 consists of 19 residues. The germline V gene has CDR1 MDHEN and CDR2 SYDVKM. V dropped 6 bases and J dropped 1; count of bases not matched to a gene: 11. PCR primers comprised 60 Vbeta and 13 Jbeta primers. Produced via immunoSEQ multiplex PCR; TCRdb's table is partial and in-frame only. The data hold around 190,000 clones, with over 60% observed a single time. Points on this clone: Its antigen remains unknown.

This sequence was found in a woman aged 40 to 50 in good health and CMV-seronegative. The J gene is TRBJ2-2, the V gene TRBV28, with TRBD2 identical over 13 bases. Source material: PBMCs. The CDR3 loop reads CASSPSGLAGVRNTGELFF. The CDR3 DNA is TGTGCCAGCAGCCCCAGCGGACTAGCGGGAGTGAGGAACACCGGGGAGCTGTTTTTT.